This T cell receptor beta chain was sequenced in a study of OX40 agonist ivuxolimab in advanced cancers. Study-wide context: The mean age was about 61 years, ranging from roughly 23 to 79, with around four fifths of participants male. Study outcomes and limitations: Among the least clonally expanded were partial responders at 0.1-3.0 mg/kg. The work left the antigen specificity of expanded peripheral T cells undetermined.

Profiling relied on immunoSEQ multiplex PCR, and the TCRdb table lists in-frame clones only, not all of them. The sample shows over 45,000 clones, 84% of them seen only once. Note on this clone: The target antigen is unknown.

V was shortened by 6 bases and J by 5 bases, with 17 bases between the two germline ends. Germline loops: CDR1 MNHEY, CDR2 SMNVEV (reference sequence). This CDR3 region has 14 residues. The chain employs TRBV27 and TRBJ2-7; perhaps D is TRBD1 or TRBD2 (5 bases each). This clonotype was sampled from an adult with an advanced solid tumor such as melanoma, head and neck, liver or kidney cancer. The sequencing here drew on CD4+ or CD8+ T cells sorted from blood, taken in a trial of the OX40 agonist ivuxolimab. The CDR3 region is CASSRVGDPHEQYF. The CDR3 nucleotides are TGTGCCAGCAGCCGTGTGGGGGATCCCCACGAGCAGTACTTC.